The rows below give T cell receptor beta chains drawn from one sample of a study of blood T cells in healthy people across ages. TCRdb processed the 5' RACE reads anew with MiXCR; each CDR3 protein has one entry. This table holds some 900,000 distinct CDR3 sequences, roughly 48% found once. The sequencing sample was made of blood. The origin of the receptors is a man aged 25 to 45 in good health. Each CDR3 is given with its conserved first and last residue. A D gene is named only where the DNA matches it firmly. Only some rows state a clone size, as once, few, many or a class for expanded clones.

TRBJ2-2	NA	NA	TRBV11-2	CASSLDQAHGELFF	TGTGCCAGCAGCTTAGATCAAGCCCACGGGGAGCTGTTTTTT
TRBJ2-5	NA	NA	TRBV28	CASSLSMRGETQYF	TGTGCCAGCAGTTTATCTATGAGGGGGGAGACCCAGTACTTC
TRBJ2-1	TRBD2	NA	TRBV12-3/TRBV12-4	CASSFGSGGRFQETQFF	TGTGCCAGCAGTTTCGGTAGCGGGGGCCGATTCCAAGAGACCCAGTTCTTC
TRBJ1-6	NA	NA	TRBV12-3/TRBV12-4	CASTLSPGVSPLHF	TGTGCCAGCACCCTTTCGCCGGGCGTTTCACCCCTCCACTTT
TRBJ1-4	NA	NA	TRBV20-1	CSVKSPTNEKLFF	TGCAGTGTTAAATCCCCAACTAATGAAAAACTGTTTTTT
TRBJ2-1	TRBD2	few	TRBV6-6	CASSYSSGGASNEQFF	TGTGCCAGCAGTTACTCGAGCGGGGGGGCCTCCAATGAGCAGTTCTTC
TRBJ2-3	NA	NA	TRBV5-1	CASSLEMDTQYF	TGCGCCAGCAGCTTGGAGATGGATACGCAGTATTTT
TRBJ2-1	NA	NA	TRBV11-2	CASSQEGGSYEQFF	TGTGCCAGCAGCCAAGAGGGGGGCTCCTACGAGCAGTTCTTC
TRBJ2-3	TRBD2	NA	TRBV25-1	CASSAVLAGATTDTQYF	TGTGCCAGCAGTGCCGTGCTAGCGGGAGCCACCACAGATACGCAGTATTTT
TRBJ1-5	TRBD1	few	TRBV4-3	CASSQDPGGSNQPQHF	TGCGCCAGCAGCCAAGACCCAGGGGGGAGCAATCAGCCCCAGCATTTT
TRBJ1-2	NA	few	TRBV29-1	CSVVIGAVGHGYTF	TGCAGCGTTGTTATCGGAGCGGTCGGGCACGGCTACACCTTC
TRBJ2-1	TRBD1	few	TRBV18	CASSPTGTASDEQFF	TGTGCCAGCTCACCGACCGGGACAGCAAGCGATGAGCAGTTCTTC
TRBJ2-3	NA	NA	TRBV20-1	CSVGGRADTQYF	TGCAGTGTCGGGGGAAGGGCAGATACGCAGTATTTT
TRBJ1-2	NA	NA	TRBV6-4	CASSETYGDLYGHTF	TGTGCCAGCAGTGAAACGTATGGGGACCTTTATGGCCACACCTTC
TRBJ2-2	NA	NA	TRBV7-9	CASSPGLGGELFF	TGTGCCAGCAGCCCCGGATTGGGCGGGGAGCTGTTTTTT
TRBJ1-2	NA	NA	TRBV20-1	CSARVRQLGYTF	TGCAGTGCTAGGGTCCGTCAGTTAGGCTACACCTTC
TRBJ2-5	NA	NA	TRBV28	CASSRLVGPKTQYF	TGTGCCAGCAGTCGGCTAGTAGGTCCCAAGACCCAGTACTTC
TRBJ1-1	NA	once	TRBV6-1	CASSEPGPMNTEAFF	TGTGCCAGCAGTGAACCGGGACCTATGAACACTGAAGCTTTCTTT
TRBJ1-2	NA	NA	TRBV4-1	CASSQDRTSYGYTF	TGCGCCAGCAGCCAAGATCGGACAAGCTATGGCTACACCTTC
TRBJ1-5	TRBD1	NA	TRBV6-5	CAGSSGQGEYQPQHF	TGTGCCGGCAGTTCCGGACAGGGTGAATATCAGCCCCAGCATTTT
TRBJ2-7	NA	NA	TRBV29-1	CSAEMGAGAAYEQYF	TGCAGCGCTGAAATGGGCGCCGGGGCGGCCTACGAGCAGTACTTC
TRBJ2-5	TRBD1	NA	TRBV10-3	CAISGDRGRGKETQYF	TGTGCCATCAGTGGGGACAGGGGGCGAGGGAAAGAGACCCAGTACTTC
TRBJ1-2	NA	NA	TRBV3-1	CASSQDGGRRGYTF	TGTGCCAGCAGCCAAGATGGGGGGAGGCGCGGCTACACCTTC
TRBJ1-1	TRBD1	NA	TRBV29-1	CSAMGQGGTEAFF	TGCAGCGCGATGGGACAGGGTGGAACTGAAGCTTTCTTT
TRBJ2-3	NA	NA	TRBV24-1	CATSDLSDGTDTQYF	TGTGCCACCAGTGATTTGTCGGACGGCACAGATACGCAGTATTTT
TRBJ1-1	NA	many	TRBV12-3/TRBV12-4	CASSFWGTEAFF	TGTGCCAGCAGTTTTTGGGGAACTGAAGCTTTCTTT
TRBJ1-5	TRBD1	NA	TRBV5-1	CASSFSPLDRSNQPQHF	TGCGCCAGCAGCTTTAGTCCTCTGGACAGGAGTAATCAGCCCCAGCATTTT
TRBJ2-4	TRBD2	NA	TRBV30	CAWSPWGGIQYF	TGTGCCTGGAGTCCTTGGGGGGGCATTCAGTACTTC
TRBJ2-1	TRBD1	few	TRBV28	CASSKRGRVGEQFF	TGTGCCAGCAGTAAGAGGGGGCGGGTCGGTGAGCAGTTCTTC
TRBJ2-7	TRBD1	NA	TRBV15	CATSRTGTASYEQYF	TGTGCCACCAGCAGGACCGGGACAGCTTCCTACGAGCAGTACTTC
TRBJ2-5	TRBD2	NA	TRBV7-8	CASSQPVAGSSRGETQYF	TGTGCCAGCAGCCAACCAGTAGCGGGGTCCTCACGCGGGGAGACCCAGTACTTC
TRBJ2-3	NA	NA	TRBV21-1	CASSKRPRAAITDTQYF	TGTGCCAGCAGCAAACGTCCCAGGGCCGCGATCACAGATACGCAGTATTTT
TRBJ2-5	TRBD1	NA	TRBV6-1	CASSRDRGLQETQYF	TGTGCCAGCAGTCGGGACAGGGGGCTACAAGAGACCCAGTACTTC
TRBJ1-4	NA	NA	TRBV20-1	CSARDLTGNYEKLFF	TGCAGTGCTAGAGATCTAACAGGGAATTATGAAAAACTGTTTTTT
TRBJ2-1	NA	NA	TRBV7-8	CASSLYDLTYNEQFF	TGTGCCAGCAGCTTGTACGACCTGACCTACAATGAGCAGTTCTTC
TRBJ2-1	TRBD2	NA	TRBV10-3	CAIRESLSGEVYNEQFF	TGTGCCATCAGGGAGTCCCTTAGCGGGGAAGTCTACAATGAGCAGTTCTTC
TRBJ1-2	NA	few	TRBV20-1	CSGSDSYGYTF	TGCAGTGGAAGTGATAGCTATGGCTACACCTTC
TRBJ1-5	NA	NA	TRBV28	CASTGVGQPQHF	TGTGCCAGCACAGGGGTCGGTCAGCCCCAGCATTTT
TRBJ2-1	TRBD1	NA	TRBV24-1	CATSDLDRGENEQFF	TGTGCCACCAGTGATTTGGACAGGGGTGAGAATGAGCAGTTCTTC
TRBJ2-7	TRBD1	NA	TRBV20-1	CSAGGQVYEQYF	TGCAGTGCAGGCGGACAGGTCTACGAGCAGTACTTC
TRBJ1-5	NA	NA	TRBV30	CAWSVQGAVQPQHF	TGTGCCTGGAGTGTACAAGGGGCAGTTCAGCCCCAGCATTTT
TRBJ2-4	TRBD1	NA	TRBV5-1	CASSVTGGKNIQYF	TGCGCCAGCAGCGTGACAGGGGGTAAAAACATTCAGTACTTC